The rows below give T cell receptor beta chains drawn from one sample of a study of blood T cells in healthy people across ages. TCRdb reprocessed the 5' RACE reads with MiXCR, giving one entry per CDR3 protein. There are about 590,000 distinct CDR3 sequences in the sample; around 31% occur only once, and 15% to 19% lies in the top ten. The sequenced sample was blood. The receptors stem from a woman of 80 years or more in good health. Each CDR3 is given with its conserved first and last residue. Each record gives: CDR3 DNA, CDR3 protein, J gene, V gene, clone size, D gene. A D gene is named only where the DNA matches it firmly. Clone size is shown for a subset of rows, as once, few, many or a class of expanded clone.

cdr3_nt: TGCAGTGCTCATGGACAGGGCCAAAAAGATACGCAGTATTTT
cdr3_aa: CSAHGQGQKDTQYF
j_call: TRBJ2-3
v_call: TRBV20-1
clone_size: many
d_call: TRBD1

cdr3_nt: TGCGCCAGCAGCTTGGAACAGGATGGTCGTCCCCAGCATTTT
cdr3_aa: CASSLEQDGRPQHF
j_call: TRBJ1-5
v_call: TRBV5-1
clone_size: few
d_call: NA

cdr3_nt: TGTGCCAGCTCACCTGTTCGGGACGGCTATGGCTACACCTTC
cdr3_aa: CASSPVRDGYGYTF
j_call: TRBJ1-2
v_call: TRBV18
clone_size: many
d_call: NA

cdr3_nt: TGTGCCAGCAGCAAAGTTAGGGCTAGCGGGGGGGTAGCCAAAAACATTCAGTACTTC
cdr3_aa: CASSKVRASGGVAKNIQYF
j_call: TRBJ2-4
v_call: TRBV21-1
clone_size: few
d_call: NA

cdr3_nt: TGTGCCAGCAGCCAAGGACAGGTAACGATCTACGAGCAGTACTTC
cdr3_aa: CASSQGQVTIYEQYF
j_call: TRBJ2-7
v_call: TRBV7-9
clone_size: many
d_call: TRBD1

cdr3_nt: TGCAGTGCTAGAGATCCCCCCCACAATGAGCAGTTCTTC
cdr3_aa: CSARDPPHNEQFF
j_call: TRBJ2-1
v_call: TRBV20-1
clone_size: NA
d_call: NA

cdr3_nt: TGTGCCAGCAGCCGTGGACTAGCGGGGGGCTCTGAGCAGTTCTTC
cdr3_aa: CASSRGLAGGSEQFF
j_call: TRBJ2-1
v_call: TRBV7-3
clone_size: many
d_call: TRBD2

cdr3_nt: TGTGCCAGCAGCTTAAAGGTCGCAGGGGGCAACTATGGCTACACCTTC
cdr3_aa: CASSLKVAGGNYGYTF
j_call: TRBJ1-2
v_call: TRBV7-2
clone_size: NA
d_call: TRBD1

cdr3_nt: TGTGCCAGCAGAGACCCGGGACAGCTAAATGAAAAACTGTTTTTT
cdr3_aa: CASRDPGQLNEKLFF
j_call: TRBJ1-4
v_call: TRBV6-2/TRBV6-3
clone_size: few
d_call: TRBD1

cdr3_nt: TGTGCCAGCAGCTCCGGGACAGGGTACTCTGGAAACACCATATATTTT
cdr3_aa: CASSSGTGYSGNTIYF
j_call: TRBJ1-3
v_call: TRBV6-6
clone_size: NA
d_call: TRBD1

cdr3_nt: TGTGCCAGCAGCTTAAGGCCGGCAGTTGGGGCCAACGTCCTGACTTTC
cdr3_aa: CASSLRPAVGANVLTF
j_call: TRBJ2-6
v_call: TRBV7-8
clone_size: many
d_call: NA

cdr3_nt: TGCAGTGCTAGAGATCTGGCGGGGGCTATTGATACGCAGTATTTT
cdr3_aa: CSARDLAGAIDTQYF
j_call: TRBJ2-3
v_call: TRBV20-1
clone_size: many
d_call: NA

cdr3_nt: TGTGCCTGGAGGTGGCAGGGGAATGAAAAACTGTTTTTT
cdr3_aa: CAWRWQGNEKLFF
j_call: TRBJ1-4
v_call: TRBV30
clone_size: NA
d_call: NA

cdr3_nt: TGCAGTGCTAGAGATTTGCTAGCGGGGGTTGAGCAGTACTTC
cdr3_aa: CSARDLLAGVEQYF
j_call: TRBJ2-7
v_call: TRBV20-1
clone_size: NA
d_call: TRBD2

cdr3_nt: TGTGCCAGCAGGACGGACGCGACCAATGAGCAGTTCTTC
cdr3_aa: CASRTDATNEQFF
j_call: TRBJ2-1
v_call: TRBV12-3/TRBV12-4
clone_size: NA
d_call: NA

cdr3_nt: TGTGCCAGCAGCCCGGGATCCGGTGGGATCGATGGCTACACCTTC
cdr3_aa: CASSPGSGGIDGYTF
j_call: TRBJ1-2
v_call: TRBV7-3
clone_size: NA
d_call: NA

cdr3_nt: TGTGCCAGCAGGGACCCGGGACCCCACAATGAGCAGTTCTTC
cdr3_aa: CASRDPGPHNEQFF
j_call: TRBJ2-1
v_call: TRBV6-2/TRBV6-3
clone_size: many
d_call: NA

cdr3_nt: TGTGCCAGCAGCCTTAGCGGGAGCGAGCAGTACTTC
cdr3_aa: CASSLSGSEQYF
j_call: TRBJ2-7
v_call: TRBV6-6
clone_size: many
d_call: TRBD2

cdr3_nt: TGTGCCAGTGGGCCTAGCGGGAGTTTCGACGAGCAGTACTTC
cdr3_aa: CASGPSGSFDEQYF
j_call: TRBJ2-7
v_call: TRBV7-8
clone_size: NA
d_call: TRBD2

cdr3_nt: TGTGCCAGCAGGCCCCCCTTAAGGTCAGATACGCAGTATTTT
cdr3_aa: CASRPPLRSDTQYF
j_call: TRBJ2-3
v_call: TRBV28
clone_size: NA
d_call: NA

cdr3_nt: TGCAGTGCTCCTATAGGCCGGCTAGCGGGGACAACGGGCAGCTCCTACAACGAGCAGTTCTTC
cdr3_aa: CSAPIGRLAGTTGSSYNEQFF
j_call: TRBJ2-1
v_call: TRBV20-1
clone_size: NA
d_call: TRBD2

cdr3_nt: TGCAGTGCTAGAGATGGACTAGCGCCGACCAGGGATACGCAGTATTTT
cdr3_aa: CSARDGLAPTRDTQYF
j_call: TRBJ2-3
v_call: TRBV20-1
clone_size: few
d_call: TRBD2

cdr3_nt: TGTGCCAGCAGTTACGGGGCGGGGTATACCCACAATGAGCAGTTCTTC
cdr3_aa: CASSYGAGYTHNEQFF
j_call: TRBJ2-1
v_call: TRBV6-2/TRBV6-3
clone_size: many
d_call: NA

cdr3_nt: TGCAGTGTTAAATTGGGGAATCAGCCCCAGCATTTT
cdr3_aa: CSVKLGNQPQHF
j_call: TRBJ1-5
v_call: TRBV20-1
clone_size: many
d_call: NA

cdr3_nt: TGTGCCAGCAGCTCCCGCTATGCGGGAGTTTACAATGAGCAGTTCTTC
cdr3_aa: CASSSRYAGVYNEQFF
j_call: TRBJ2-1
v_call: TRBV7-2
clone_size: NA
d_call: TRBD2

cdr3_nt: TGTGCCACACGAAGTAGGTGGAACACCGGGGAGCTGTTTTTT
cdr3_aa: CATRSRWNTGELFF
j_call: TRBJ2-2
v_call: TRBV6-1
clone_size: NA
d_call: NA

cdr3_nt: TGTGCCAGCAGTTCGACAGGGAAAGAGACCCAGTACTTC
cdr3_aa: CASSSTGKETQYF
j_call: TRBJ2-5
v_call: TRBV6-2/TRBV6-3
clone_size: many
d_call: TRBD1

cdr3_nt: TGCGCCAGCAGCTCCGAAGGACAGCTTCAAGGGGAAAAACTGTTTTTT
cdr3_aa: CASSSEGQLQGEKLFF
j_call: TRBJ1-4
v_call: TRBV5-1
clone_size: NA
d_call: NA

cdr3_nt: TGTGCCAGCAGAGAGGGACTAGAAATGCCCAATGAGCAGTTCTTC
cdr3_aa: CASREGLEMPNEQFF
j_call: TRBJ2-1
v_call: TRBV12-3/TRBV12-4
clone_size: NA
d_call: TRBD2

cdr3_nt: TGTGCCAGCAGTATGGGACAGAACACTGAAGCTTTCTTT
cdr3_aa: CASSMGQNTEAFF
j_call: TRBJ1-1
v_call: TRBV25-1
clone_size: many
d_call: NA

cdr3_nt: TGTGCCAGCAGTAGCCTGGACAAAAACTATGGCTACACCTTC
cdr3_aa: CASSSLDKNYGYTF
j_call: TRBJ1-2
v_call: TRBV6-2/TRBV6-3
clone_size: many
d_call: NA

cdr3_nt: TGTGCCAGTAACCCCCGGGACAGGTCGACAGATACGCAGTATTTT
cdr3_aa: CASNPRDRSTDTQYF
j_call: TRBJ2-3
v_call: TRBV19
clone_size: many
d_call: TRBD1

cdr3_nt: TGTGCCAGCAGCCAAGTGGCCCTACAAACAGATACGCAGTATTTT
cdr3_aa: CASSQVALQTDTQYF
j_call: TRBJ2-3
v_call: TRBV3-1
clone_size: many
d_call: NA

cdr3_nt: TGCAGCGTTATTGGACAGCCGAACACTGAAGCTTTCTTT
cdr3_aa: CSVIGQPNTEAFF
j_call: TRBJ1-1
v_call: TRBV29-1
clone_size: few
d_call: NA

cdr3_nt: TGTGCCAGCAGTCCCATGCTAGGGGCAATCGGGGAGCTGTTTTTT
cdr3_aa: CASSPMLGAIGELFF
j_call: TRBJ2-2
v_call: TRBV27
clone_size: NA
d_call: NA

cdr3_nt: TGTGCCAGCAGTCTCCGACTCCCCGGGAACACTGAAGCTTTCTTT
cdr3_aa: CASSLRLPGNTEAFF
j_call: TRBJ1-1
v_call: TRBV6-5
clone_size: NA
d_call: NA

cdr3_nt: TGTGCCTGGAGTCCGCCCGGGACAGGGCGGGAAAAACTGTTTTTT
cdr3_aa: CAWSPPGTGREKLFF
j_call: TRBJ1-4
v_call: TRBV30
clone_size: NA
d_call: TRBD1

cdr3_nt: TGTGCCAGCAGTTACGAAGCCAGGGCTCCCTATGGCTACACCTTC
cdr3_aa: CASSYEARAPYGYTF
j_call: TRBJ1-2
v_call: TRBV6-5
clone_size: many
d_call: NA

cdr3_nt: TGTGCCAGCAGTCCTTCCTCCCCCGGGACAGAGAACACTGAAGCTTTCTTT
cdr3_aa: CASSPSSPGTENTEAFF
j_call: TRBJ1-1
v_call: TRBV25-1
clone_size: NA
d_call: TRBD1

cdr3_nt: TGCGCCAGCAACTTGGGACTAGCGGCAGATACGCAGTATTTT
cdr3_aa: CASNLGLAADTQYF
j_call: TRBJ2-3
v_call: TRBV5-1
clone_size: NA
d_call: TRBD2

cdr3_nt: TGTGCCAGCAGTGTCGGACTAGCGGTCGGGAAGGAGCAGTACTTC
cdr3_aa: CASSVGLAVGKEQYF
j_call: TRBJ2-7
v_call: TRBV6-1
clone_size: few
d_call: TRBD2

cdr3_nt: TGTGCCAGCAGTGAAACGGACTATGGCTACACCTTC
cdr3_aa: CASSETDYGYTF
j_call: TRBJ1-2
v_call: TRBV2
clone_size: many
d_call: NA

cdr3_nt: TGCAGTGCTGCAGGGGGGGACTTGGGGTCAGCCCAGCATTTT
cdr3_aa: CSAAGGDLGSAQHF
j_call: TRBJ1-5
v_call: TRBV20-1
clone_size: NA
d_call: TRBD1

cdr3_nt: TGTGCCAGCAGTGGTAACAGCCCTAATGAAAAACTGTTTTTT
cdr3_aa: CASSGNSPNEKLFF
j_call: TRBJ1-4
v_call: TRBV2
clone_size: NA
d_call: NA

cdr3_nt: TGCGCCAGCACCTTGAGAGGGGTCGATCACAATGAGCAGTTCTTC
cdr3_aa: CASTLRGVDHNEQFF
j_call: TRBJ2-1
v_call: TRBV5-1
clone_size: NA
d_call: NA

cdr3_nt: TGTGCCTGGAGTGTAGCGGGGTTTGGCTACACCTTC
cdr3_aa: CAWSVAGFGYTF
j_call: TRBJ1-2
v_call: TRBV30
clone_size: many
d_call: NA

cdr3_nt: TGTGCCAGCAGGGGACAGGGGATGGGGATGGGGCAGTACTTC
cdr3_aa: CASRGQGMGMGQYF
j_call: TRBJ2-7
v_call: TRBV6-1
clone_size: NA
d_call: TRBD1

cdr3_nt: TGTGCCAGCAGCCAAGATTCCATTGGACAGGCCTACTATGGCTACACCTTC
cdr3_aa: CASSQDSIGQAYYGYTF
j_call: TRBJ1-2
v_call: TRBV4-2
clone_size: NA
d_call: TRBD1

cdr3_nt: TGCGCCAGCAGTCCCGGGACAAATTATCAGCCCCAGCATTTT
cdr3_aa: CASSPGTNYQPQHF
j_call: TRBJ1-5
v_call: TRBV5-1
clone_size: NA
d_call: NA

cdr3_nt: TGTGCCGCCAGCAGAGATCCGGGGGATGAGCAGTACTTC
cdr3_aa: CAASRDPGDEQYF
j_call: TRBJ2-7
v_call: TRBV15
clone_size: NA
d_call: NA

cdr3_nt: TGTGCCAGCAGCTTTGGTAGGGATGGGTATAATTCACCCCTCCACTTT
cdr3_aa: CASSFGRDGYNSPLHF
j_call: TRBJ1-6
v_call: TRBV5-6
clone_size: NA
d_call: NA

cdr3_nt: TGTGCCAGCAGCTTGGGGGGCGGCCTACAGGCCTACGAGCAGTACTTC
cdr3_aa: CASSLGGGLQAYEQYF
j_call: TRBJ2-7
v_call: TRBV5-6
clone_size: many
d_call: NA

cdr3_nt: TGTGCCAGCAGCCTACAGGGAGATGGGGCCAACGTCCTGACTTTC
cdr3_aa: CASSLQGDGANVLTF
j_call: TRBJ2-6
v_call: TRBV7-2
clone_size: many
d_call: NA

cdr3_nt: TGTGCCAGCAGTTACTCGGGGGGCGAGAGAAAAAACATTCAGTACTTC
cdr3_aa: CASSYSGGERKNIQYF
j_call: TRBJ2-4
v_call: TRBV6-2/TRBV6-3
clone_size: many
d_call: NA

cdr3_nt: TGCGCCAGCAGCCAAGGGATTGGCGTAAACGAAGCTTTCTTT
cdr3_aa: CASSQGIGVNEAFF
j_call: TRBJ1-1
v_call: TRBV4-3
clone_size: few
d_call: NA

cdr3_nt: TGTGCCAGCAGCCGCTACCGGGAGACCGAGCAGTTCTTC
cdr3_aa: CASSRYRETEQFF
j_call: TRBJ2-1
v_call: TRBV3-1
clone_size: many
d_call: NA

cdr3_nt: TGTGCCAGCAGCACCAAGCCCCAGGGGGCAGGCACAGATACGCAGTATTTT
cdr3_aa: CASSTKPQGAGTDTQYF
j_call: TRBJ2-3
v_call: TRBV12-3/TRBV12-4
clone_size: many
d_call: TRBD1

cdr3_nt: TGTGCCTGGGGAGAGCAGGGACCGCAGCCCCAGCATTTT
cdr3_aa: CAWGEQGPQPQHF
j_call: TRBJ1-5
v_call: TRBV30
clone_size: once
d_call: NA

cdr3_nt: TGTGCCAGCAGCTTACCGGGGGGGGAAAACATTCAGTACTTC
cdr3_aa: CASSLPGGENIQYF
j_call: TRBJ2-4
v_call: TRBV7-9
clone_size: many
d_call: TRBD2

cdr3_nt: TGTGCCAGCAGTGAAATCGAGACCCAGTACTTC
cdr3_aa: CASSEIETQYF
j_call: TRBJ2-5
v_call: TRBV6-1
clone_size: many
d_call: NA